The 8 T cell receptor beta chains presented below share a single source sample, sequenced in a study of T cell responses to AZD1222 COVID-19 vaccine. Data came from immunoSEQ multiplex PCR; TCRdb stores just in-frame clones and leaves some out. The table has just over 150,000 clones, roughly nine tenths seen once. Sequencing was performed on peripheral blood, taken after recovery from COVID-19. These receptors came from an adult who had recovered from COVID-19.

The count of this clone is one. This chain connects TRBV29-1 to TRBJ2-1; D is uncertain. The CDR3 contains 14 residues. The V and J ends lost 3 bases and 2 bases respectively, with 11 bases between them. Germline CDR1 SQVTM, CDR2 ANQGSEA. Written as DNA, the CDR3 is TGCAGCGTTGAGCGACCAGTCGCCTACAATGAGCAGTTCTTC. It yields the protein CSVERPVAYNEQFF.

This chain joins TRBV7-2 and TRBJ2-5, with TRBD2 matching over 8 bases. CDR1 SGHTA and CDR2 FQGNSA come from the germline V gene. The CDR3 has 16 amino acids. V was clipped by 4 bases and J by 1 base; unmatched bases: 8. The CDR3 sequence is CASSYPETSVQETQYF. CDR3 bases: TGTGCCAGCAGCTACCCCGAGACTAGCGTCCAAGAGACCCAGTACTTC.

The chain has TRBV6-6 and TRBJ2-3; 8 positions match TRBD2. This CDR3 is 16 amino acids long. The germline CDR1 and CDR2 sequences are MNHNY and SVGAGI (reference sequence). V was pared by 5 bases and J by 2 bases, with 9 bases of the junction left unmatched. In DNA form, the CDR3 reads TGTGCCAGCAGTCAAATAGCGGGATACTTCACAGATACGCAGTATTTT. Amino acid sequence: CASSQIAGYFTDTQYF.

V is TRBV11-3 and J is TRBJ1-1; maybe TRBD1 (5 bases). CDR3 length equals 12 residues. Deletions cut 5 bases from V and 4 bases from J, with 8 bases between. The germline CDR1 and CDR2 sequences are SGHNT and YENEEA. As DNA, the CDR3 is TGTGCCAGCAGCCGGGGGGGCACTGAAGCTTTCTTT. It is translated as CASSRGGTEAFF. The variable domain in full, completed from reference TRBV11-3 and TRBJ1-1, reads EAGVVQSPRYKIIEKKQPVAFWCNPISGHNTLYWYLQNLGQGPELLIRYENEEAVDDSQLPKDRFSAERLKGVDSTLKIQPAELGDSAVYLCASSRGGTEAFFGQGTRLTVV.

The chain uses TRBV6-5 and TRBJ1-1, with D unresolved. Trimming left V 0 bases short and J 1 base short, with 6 bases between. Germline CDR1 MNHEY, CDR2 SVGAGI. The CDR3 runs 14 residues. CDR3: CASSYSLRNTEAFF. In nucleotides, the CDR3 is TGTGCCAGCAGTTACTCGCTCAGGAACACTGAAGCTTTCTTT.

V is TRBV2 and J is TRBJ1-2; D may be TRBD1 (6 bases). From germline, CDR1 is SNHLY and CDR2 FYNNEI. Trimming stripped 7 bases from V and 8 bases from J, with 11 bases between. The CDR3 covers 11 residues. DNA for the CDR3: TGTGCCAGCACACAGGGAGAAGGCTACACCTTC. Amino acid sequence: CASTQGEGYTF.

This chain links TRBV7-4 with TRBJ1-6; D might be TRBD1 (6 bases). The CDR3 has 21 residues. V dropped 0 bases and J dropped 5 bases, with 26 bases sitting between them. The germline V gene has CDR1 SGHVT and CDR2 SQSDAQ. The CDR3 protein is CASSLAFPGTLIKGDNSPLHF. In nucleotides, the CDR3 is TGTGCCAGCAGCTTAGCGTTTCCCGGGACACTCATCAAAGGGGATAATTCACCCCTCCACTTT. The complete variable domain, with remaining parts taken from reference TRBV7-4 and TRBJ1-6, reads GAGVSQSPRYKVAKRGRDVALRCDSISGHVTLYWYRQTLGQGSEVLTYSQSDAQRDKSGRPSGRFSAERPERSVSTLKIQRTEQGDSAVYLCASSLAFPGTLIKGDNSPLHFGNGTRLTVT.

In its sample, this clone was seen a few times. The chain uses TRBV29-1 and TRBJ2-1; 12 nucleotides line up with TRBD2. Unmatched junction bases numbered 14, after V lost 3 bases and J lost 5 bases. The CDR3 is 18 amino acids. CDR1 is SQVTM and CDR2 is ANQGSEA in the germline V gene. The CDR3 protein is CSVDRLAGDRSEDNEQFF. The CDR3, as DNA: TGCAGCGTTGATAGACTAGCGGGAGATCGGTCGGAAGACAATGAGCAGTTCTTC.